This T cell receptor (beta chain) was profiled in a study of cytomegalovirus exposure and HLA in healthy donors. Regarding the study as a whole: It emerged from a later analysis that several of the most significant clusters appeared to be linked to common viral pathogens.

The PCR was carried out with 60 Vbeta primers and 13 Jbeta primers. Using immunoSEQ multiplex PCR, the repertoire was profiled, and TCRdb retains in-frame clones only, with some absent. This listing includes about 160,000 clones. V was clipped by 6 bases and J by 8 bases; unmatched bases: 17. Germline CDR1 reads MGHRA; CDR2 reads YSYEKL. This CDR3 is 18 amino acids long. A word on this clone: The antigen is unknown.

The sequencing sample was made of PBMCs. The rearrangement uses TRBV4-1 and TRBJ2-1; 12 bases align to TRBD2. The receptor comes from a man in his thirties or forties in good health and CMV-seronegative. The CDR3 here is CASSPGGLAGSWQDEQFF. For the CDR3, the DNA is TGCGCCAGCAGTCCCGGCGGACTAGCGGGGTCCTGGCAGGATGAGCAGTTCTTC.